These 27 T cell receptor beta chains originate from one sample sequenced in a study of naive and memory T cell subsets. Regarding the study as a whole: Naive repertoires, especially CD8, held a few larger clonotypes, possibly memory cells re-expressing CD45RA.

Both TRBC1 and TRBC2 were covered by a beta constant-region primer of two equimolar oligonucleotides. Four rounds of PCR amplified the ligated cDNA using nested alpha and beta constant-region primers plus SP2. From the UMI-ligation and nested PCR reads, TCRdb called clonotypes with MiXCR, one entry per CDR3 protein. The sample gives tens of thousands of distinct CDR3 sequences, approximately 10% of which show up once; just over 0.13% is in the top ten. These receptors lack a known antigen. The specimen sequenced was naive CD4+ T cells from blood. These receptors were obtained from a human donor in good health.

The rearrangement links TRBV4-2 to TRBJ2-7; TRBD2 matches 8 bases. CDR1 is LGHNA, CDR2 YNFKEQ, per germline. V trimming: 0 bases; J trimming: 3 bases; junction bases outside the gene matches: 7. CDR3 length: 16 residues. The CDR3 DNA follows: TGTGCCAGCAGCCAAGAGAAAAGCGGGAGTATCTACGAGCAGTACTTC. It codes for CASSQEKSGSIYEQYF.

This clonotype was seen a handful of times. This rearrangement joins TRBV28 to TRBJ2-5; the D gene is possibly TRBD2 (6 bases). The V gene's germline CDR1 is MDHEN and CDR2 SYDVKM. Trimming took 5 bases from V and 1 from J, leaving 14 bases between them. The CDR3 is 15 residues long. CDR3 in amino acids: CASSVRLVAQETQYF. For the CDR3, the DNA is TGTGCCAGCAGTGTAAGACTAGTCGCCCAAGAGACCCAGTACTTC.

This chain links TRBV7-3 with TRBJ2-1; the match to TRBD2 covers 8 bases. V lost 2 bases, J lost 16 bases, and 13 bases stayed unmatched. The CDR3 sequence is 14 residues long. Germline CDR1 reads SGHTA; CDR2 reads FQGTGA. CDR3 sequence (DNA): TGTGCCAGCAGCTTATCTTCGACCGGGACTAGGGTCTTCTTC. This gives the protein CASSLSSTGTRVFF.

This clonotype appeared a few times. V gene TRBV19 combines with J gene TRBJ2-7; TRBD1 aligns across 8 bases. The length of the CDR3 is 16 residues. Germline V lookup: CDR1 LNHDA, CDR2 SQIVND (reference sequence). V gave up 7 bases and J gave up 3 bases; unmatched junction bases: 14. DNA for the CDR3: TGTGCCAGTACCGAAAGGGGGACGGGACAGGACTACGAGCAGTACTTC. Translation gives CASTERGTGQDYEQYF.

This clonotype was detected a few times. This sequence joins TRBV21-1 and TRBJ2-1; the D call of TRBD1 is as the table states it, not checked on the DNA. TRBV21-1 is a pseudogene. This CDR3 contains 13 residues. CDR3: CASNRDRSNEQFF. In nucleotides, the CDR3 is TGTGCCAGCAACCGGGACCGATCCAATGAGCAGTTCTTC.

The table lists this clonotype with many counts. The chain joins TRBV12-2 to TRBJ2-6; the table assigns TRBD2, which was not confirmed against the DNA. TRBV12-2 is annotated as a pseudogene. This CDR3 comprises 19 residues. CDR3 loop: CASRLLARREYPGANVLTF. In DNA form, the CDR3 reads TGTGCAAGTCGCTTACTAGCCCGCCGAGAGTATCCTGGGGCCAACGTCCTGACTTTC.

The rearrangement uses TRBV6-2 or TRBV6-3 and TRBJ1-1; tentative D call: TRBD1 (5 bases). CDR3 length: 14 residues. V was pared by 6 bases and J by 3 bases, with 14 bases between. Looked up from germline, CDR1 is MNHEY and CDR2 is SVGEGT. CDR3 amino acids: CASSERQSHTEAFF. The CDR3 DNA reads TGTGCCAGCAGCGAACGACAGTCACACACTGAAGCTTTCTTT.

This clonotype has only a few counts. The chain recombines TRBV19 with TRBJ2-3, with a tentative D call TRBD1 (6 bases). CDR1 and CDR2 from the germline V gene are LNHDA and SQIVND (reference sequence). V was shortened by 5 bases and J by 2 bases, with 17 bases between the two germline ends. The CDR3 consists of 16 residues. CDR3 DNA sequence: TGTGCCAGTAGTTCCCTCCGAGGACAGTCCACAGATACGCAGTATTTT. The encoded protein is CASSSLRGQSTDTQYF.

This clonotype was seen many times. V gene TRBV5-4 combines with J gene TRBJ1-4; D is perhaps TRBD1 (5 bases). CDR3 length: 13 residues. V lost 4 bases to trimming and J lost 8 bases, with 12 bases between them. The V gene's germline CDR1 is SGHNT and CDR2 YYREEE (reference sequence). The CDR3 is CASSRGTEEKLFF. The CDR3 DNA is TGTGCCAGCAGCCGTGGGACCGAAGAAAAACTGTTTTTT.

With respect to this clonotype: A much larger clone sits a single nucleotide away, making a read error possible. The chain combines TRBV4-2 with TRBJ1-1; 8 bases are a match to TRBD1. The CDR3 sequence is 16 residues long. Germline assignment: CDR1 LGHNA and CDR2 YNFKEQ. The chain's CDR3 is CASNQVPGGKNTEAFF. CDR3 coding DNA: TGTGCCAGCAACCAAGTTCCAGGGGGCAAGAACACTGAAGCTTTCTTT.

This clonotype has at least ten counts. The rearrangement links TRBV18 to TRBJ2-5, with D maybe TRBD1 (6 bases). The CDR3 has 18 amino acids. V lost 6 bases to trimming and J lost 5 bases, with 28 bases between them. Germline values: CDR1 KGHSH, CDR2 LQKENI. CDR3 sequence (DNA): TGTGCCAGCTCGCCAAAAGCAAACAGGGTGGGAGTGACGGAGACCCAGTACTTC. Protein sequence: CASSPKANRVGVTETQYF.

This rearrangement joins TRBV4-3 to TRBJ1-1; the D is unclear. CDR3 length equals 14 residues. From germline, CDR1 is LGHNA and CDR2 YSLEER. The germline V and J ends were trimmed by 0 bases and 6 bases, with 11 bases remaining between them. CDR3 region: CASSQDSGIAEAFF. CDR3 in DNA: TGCGCCAGCAGCCAAGATTCGGGGATCGCTGAAGCTTTCTTT.

CDR3 in amino acids: CASKPSILSSYEQYF. CDR3 nucleotides: TGTGCCAGCAAGCCTAGCATACTTAGCTCCTACGAGCAGTACTTC. The chain is built from TRBV12-3 or TRBV12-4 and TRBJ2-7; D possibly corresponds to TRBD2 (5 bases). CDR3 length equals 15 residues. V shed 7 bases and J shed 0 bases, with 16 bases lying between them.

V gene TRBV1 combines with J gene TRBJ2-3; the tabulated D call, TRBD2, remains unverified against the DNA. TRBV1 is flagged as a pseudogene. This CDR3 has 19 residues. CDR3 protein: CTSSQDPVATPPRTDTQYF. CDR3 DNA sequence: TGCACCAGCAGCCAAGATCCGGTAGCGACTCCACCCCGCACAGATACGCAGTATTTT.

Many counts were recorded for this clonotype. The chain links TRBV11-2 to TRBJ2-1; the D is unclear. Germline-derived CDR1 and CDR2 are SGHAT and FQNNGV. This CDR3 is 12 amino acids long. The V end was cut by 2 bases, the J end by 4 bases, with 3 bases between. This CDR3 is CASSLLYNEQFF. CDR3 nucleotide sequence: TGTGCCAGCAGCTTATTGTACAATGAGCAGTTCTTC.

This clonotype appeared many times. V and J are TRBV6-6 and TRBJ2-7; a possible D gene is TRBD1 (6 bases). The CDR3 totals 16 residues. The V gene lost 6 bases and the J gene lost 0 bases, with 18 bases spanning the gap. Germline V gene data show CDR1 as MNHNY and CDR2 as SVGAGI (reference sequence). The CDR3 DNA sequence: TGTGCCAGCAGCCCTAACTATGGACAGATCTCCTACGAGCAGTACTTC. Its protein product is CASSPNYGQISYEQYF.

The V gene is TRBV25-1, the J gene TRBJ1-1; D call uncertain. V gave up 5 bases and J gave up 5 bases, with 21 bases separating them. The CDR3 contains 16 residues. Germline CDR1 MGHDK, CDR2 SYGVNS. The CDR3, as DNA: TGTGCCAGCAGTCCCTTTAGGCCAACCAGGCCTACTGAAGCTTTCTTT. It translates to CASSPFRPTRPTEAFF.

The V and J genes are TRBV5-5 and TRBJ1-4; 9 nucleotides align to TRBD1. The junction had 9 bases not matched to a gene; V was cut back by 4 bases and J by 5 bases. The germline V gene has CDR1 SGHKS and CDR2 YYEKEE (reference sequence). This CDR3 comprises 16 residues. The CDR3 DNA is TGTGCCAGCAGCCCGCCTGCGACAGGGGGGAATGAAAAACTGTTTTTT. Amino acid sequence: CASSPPATGGNEKLFF.

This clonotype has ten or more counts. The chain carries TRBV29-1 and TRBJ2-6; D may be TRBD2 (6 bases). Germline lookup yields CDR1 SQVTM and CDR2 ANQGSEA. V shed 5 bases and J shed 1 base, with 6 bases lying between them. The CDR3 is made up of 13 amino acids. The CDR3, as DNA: TGCAGCGTTCGGGGGTCTGGGGCCAACGTCCTGACTTTC. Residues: CSVRGSGANVLTF.

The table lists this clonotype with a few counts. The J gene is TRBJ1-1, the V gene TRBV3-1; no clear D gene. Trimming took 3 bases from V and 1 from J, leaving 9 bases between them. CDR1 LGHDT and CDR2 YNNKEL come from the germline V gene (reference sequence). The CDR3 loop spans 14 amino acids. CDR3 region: CASSQESRNTEAFF. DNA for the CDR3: TGTGCCAGCAGCCAGGAGAGTAGGAACACTGAAGCTTTCTTT. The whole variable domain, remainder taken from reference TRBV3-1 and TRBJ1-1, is DTAVSQTPKYLVTQMGNDKSIKCEQNLGHDTMYWYKQDSKKFLKIMFSYNNKELIINETVPNRFSPKSPDKAHLNLHINSLELGDSAVYFCASSQESRNTEAFFGQGTRLTVV.

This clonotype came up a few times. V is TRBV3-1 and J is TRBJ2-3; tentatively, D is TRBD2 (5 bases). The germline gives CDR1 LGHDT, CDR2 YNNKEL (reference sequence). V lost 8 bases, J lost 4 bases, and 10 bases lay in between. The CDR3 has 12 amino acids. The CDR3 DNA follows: TGTGCCAGCGCACGGGGAGCAGATACGCAGTATTTT. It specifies CASARGADTQYF.

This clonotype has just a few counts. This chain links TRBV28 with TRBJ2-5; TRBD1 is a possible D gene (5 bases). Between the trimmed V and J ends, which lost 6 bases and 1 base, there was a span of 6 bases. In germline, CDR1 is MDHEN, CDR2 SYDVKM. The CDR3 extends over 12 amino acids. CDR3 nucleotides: TGTGCCAGCAGGGACATCCAAGAGACCCAGTACTTC. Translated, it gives CASRDIQETQYF.

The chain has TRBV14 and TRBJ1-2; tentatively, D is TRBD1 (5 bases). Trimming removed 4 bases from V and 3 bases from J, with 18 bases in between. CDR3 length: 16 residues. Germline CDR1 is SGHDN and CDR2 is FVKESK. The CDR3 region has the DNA TGTGCCAGCAGCCGAAAAGCGGCCCCGGGACACTATGGCTACACCTTC. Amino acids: CASSRKAAPGHYGYTF. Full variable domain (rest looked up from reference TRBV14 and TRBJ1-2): EAGVTQFPSHSVIEKGQTVTLRCDPISGHDNLYWYRRVMGKEIKFLLHFVKESKQDESGMPNNRFLAERTGGTYSTLKVQPAELEDSGVYFCASSRKAAPGHYGYTFGSGTRLTVV.

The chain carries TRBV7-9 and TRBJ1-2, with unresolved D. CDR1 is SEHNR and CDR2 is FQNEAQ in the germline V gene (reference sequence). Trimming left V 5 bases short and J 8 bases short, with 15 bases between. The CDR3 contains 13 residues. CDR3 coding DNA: TGTGCCAGCAGCCCGCGAGGGATCGGGGGCTACACCTTC. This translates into CASSPRGIGGYTF.

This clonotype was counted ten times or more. The CDR3 is CASSPNPGQGSNEQFF. CDR3 DNA sequence: TGCGCCAGCAGCCCCAACCCGGGACAGGGGTCCAATGAGCAGTTCTTC. This chain joins TRBV4-1 and TRBJ2-1, with 10 bases aligning to TRBD1. Germline-derived CDR1 and CDR2 are MGHRA and YSYEKL. This CDR3 comprises 16 residues. V lost 4 bases, J lost 6 bases, and 9 bases stayed unmatched.

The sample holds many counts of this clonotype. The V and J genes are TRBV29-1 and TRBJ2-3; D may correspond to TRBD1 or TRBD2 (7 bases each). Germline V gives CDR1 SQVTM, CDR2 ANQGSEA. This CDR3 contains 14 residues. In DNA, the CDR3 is TGCACCGGTCAGGGGGGAGGGCTCACAGATACGCAGTATTTT. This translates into CTGQGGGLTDTQYF.

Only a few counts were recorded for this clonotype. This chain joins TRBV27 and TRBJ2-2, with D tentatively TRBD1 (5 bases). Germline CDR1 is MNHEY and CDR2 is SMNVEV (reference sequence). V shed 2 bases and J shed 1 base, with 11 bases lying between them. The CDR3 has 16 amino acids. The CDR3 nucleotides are TGTGCCAGCAGTTTAAATGGACATAAGAACACCGGGGAGCTGTTTTTT. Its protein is CASSLNGHKNTGELFF.